The 15 T cell receptor beta chains below come from one sample, sequenced in a study of blood T cell repertoires in COVID-19. Sequencing used immunoSEQ multiplex PCR; TCRdb keeps in-frame clones, though not all of them. The table records 85,000 to 120,000 clones, around nine tenths of them present only once. The sample taken for sequencing was peripheral blood. Receptor source: a man in his fifties with active or convalescent COVID-19.

This clone was seen a few times. The gene calls are TRBV7-2 and TRBJ2-5; 7 bases match TRBD2. Germline assignment: CDR1 SGHTA and CDR2 FQGNSA. V shed 3 bases and J 4 bases; nucleotides not matched to a gene: 8. The CDR3 length is 15 residues. CDR3 in DNA: TGTGCCAGCAGCTTTAGTGTGGGGGAGGGAGAGACCCAGTACTTC. This codes for CASSFSVGEGETQYF.

In this sample, this clone turned up a few times. The V call is TRBV4-2, the J call TRBJ1-1; TRBD1 aligns across 9 bases. With V trimmed by 0 bases and J by 5 bases, 7 bases remained unmatched. From germline, CDR1 is LGHNA and CDR2 YNFKEQ. This CDR3 region has 16 residues. The CDR3, as DNA: TGTGCCAGCAGCCAAGACTTTAACAGGGGGCTTACTGAAGCTTTCTTT. Protein sequence: CASSQDFNRGLTEAFF.

This chain joins TRBV19 and TRBJ1-3; 9 bases agree with TRBD1. The V gene's germline CDR1 is LNHDA and CDR2 SQIVND (reference sequence). After removal of 4 bases from V and 4 bases from J, the junction contained 2 bases not matched to a gene. CDR3 length equals 14 residues. In DNA form, the CDR3 reads TGTGCCAGTAGTAGACAGGGGGACGGAAACACCATATATTTT. This sequence encodes CASSRQGDGNTIYF.

The chain joins TRBV7-2 to TRBJ2-2; 11 bases are a match to TRBD2. With 1 base clipped from V and 2 bases from J, the junction kept 6 bases outside the gene matches. The CDR3 contains 18 residues. In germline, CDR1 is SGHTA, CDR2 FQGNSA. The CDR3 DNA reads as TGTGCCAGCAGCTTAGACCGTCTAGCGGGGGGAAACACCGGGGAGCTGTTTTTT. Its protein is CASSLDRLAGGNTGELFF.

This rearrangement joins TRBV7-8 to TRBJ1-2; D unclear. V dropped 0 bases and J dropped 4 bases, with 9 bases sitting between them. The CDR3 runs 14 residues. Germline CDR1 SGHVS, CDR2 FQNEAQ. This CDR3 is CASSLAGLGYGYTF. The CDR3 bases are TGTGCCAGCAGCTTAGCTGGGCTCGGCTATGGCTACACCTTC.

This clone was found a few times. This chain joins TRBV6-1 and TRBJ1-2; tentative D call: TRBD1 (6 bases). The CDR3 is made up of 15 amino acids. V gave up 2 bases and J gave up 7 bases, with 17 bases separating them. Per the germline V gene, CDR1 is MNHNS and CDR2 is SASEGT. CDR3 nucleotides: TGTGCCAGCAGTGAAAATCCCGGGACACTTTCTGGCTACACCTTC. It specifies CASSENPGTLSGYTF.

The chain's CDR3 is CASSLAGKSYEQYF. CDR3 bases: TGCGCCAGCAGCCTGGCGGGGAAGTCCTACGAGCAGTACTTC. V and J are TRBV5-1 and TRBJ2-7; possibly TRBD2 for D (6 bases). Germline V gene lookup returns CDR1 SGHRS and CDR2 YFSETQ. CDR3 size: 14 residues. The V end was cut by 4 bases, the J end by 1 base, with 12 bases between.

This clone has a single count. The chain carries TRBV25-1 and TRBJ2-3, with D perhaps matching TRBD2 (6 bases). Between the trimmed V and J ends, which lost 6 bases and 6 bases, there was a span of 13 bases. This CDR3 spans 13 amino acids. Per the germline V gene, CDR1 is MGHDK and CDR2 is SYGVNS. This chain's CDR3 is CASRRTGDDTQYF. CDR3 coding DNA: TGTGCCAGCAGGAGGACGGGGGATGATACGCAGTATTTT.

The V call is TRBV6-2 or TRBV6-3, the J call TRBJ2-7; 10 nucleotides match TRBD1. This CDR3 has 14 residues. Germline lookup yields CDR1 MNHEY and CDR2 SVGEGT. The junction had 2 bases not matched to a gene; V was cut back by 5 bases and J by 1 base. The CDR3 reads CASSRTGGSYEQYF. The CDR3 DNA sequence: TGTGCCAGCAGTCGGACAGGGGGGTCCTACGAGCAGTACTTC.

The chain employs TRBV5-5 and TRBJ2-7; 8 bases match TRBD1. The ends lost 3 bases at V and 3 bases at J; junction bases unmatched: 8. Germline-derived CDR1 and CDR2 are SGHKS and YYEKEE (reference sequence). The CDR3 sequence is 15 residues long. The CDR3 reads CASSSPGQALYEQYF. The DNA for the CDR3 is TGTGCCAGCAGCTCTCCGGGACAGGCCCTCTACGAGCAGTACTTC.

The CDR3, as DNA: TGTGCCAGCAGCATACAGGGGGCGACTGGAAACACCATATATTTT. It specifies CASSIQGATGNTIYF. V gene TRBV11-2 combines with J gene TRBJ1-3; 9 nucleotides line up with TRBD1. The length of the CDR3 is 15 residues. Germline trimming cut 5 bases from V and 2 bases from J; bases unmatched to any gene: 4. In germline, CDR1 is SGHAT, CDR2 FQNNGV.

The CDR3 DNA follows: TGTGCCAGCACGGGAGGCCGGCAGGCCTACAATGAGCAGTTCTTC. Its translation: CASTGGRQAYNEQFF. This sequence joins TRBV5-8 and TRBJ2-1; 7 bases line up with TRBD2. V lost 6 bases and J lost 2; bases outside the gene matches: 8. The CDR3 is made up of 15 amino acids. Germline V CDR1 and CDR2: SGHTS, YDEGEE.

The V gene is TRBV3-1 (or the pseudogene TRBV3-2), the J gene TRBJ1-1; TRBD1 is a possible D gene (6 bases). V dropped 2 bases and J dropped 1 base, with 14 bases sitting between them. CDR3 length equals 16 residues. CDR1 and CDR2 from the germline V gene are LGHDT and YNNKEL (reference sequence). The CDR3 coding sequence is TGTGCCAGCAGCCAAAAGCCGGCACAGGGGAACACTGAAGCTTTCTTT. Amino acid sequence: CASSQKPAQGNTEAFF.

This clone was counted once. The chain recombines TRBV28 with TRBJ1-5, with TRBD1 matching over 12 bases. CDR1 and CDR2 from the germline V gene are MDHEN and SYDVKM. The CDR3 totals 16 residues. V lost 4 bases to trimming and J lost 7 bases; unmatched junction nucleotides: 8. The CDR3 DNA reads TGTGCCAGCAGTTCACCGGGACAGGGGGCAGAACAGCCCCAGCATTTT. Protein product: CASSSPGQGAEQPQHF. Drawing the rest from reference TRBV28 and TRBJ1-5, the complete variable domain is DVKVTQSSRYLVKRTGEKVFLECVQDMDHENMFWYRQDPGLGLRLIYFSYDVKMKEKGDIPEGYSVSREKKERFSLILESASTNQTSMYLCASSSPGQGAEQPQHFGDGTRLSIL.

The J gene is TRBJ1-2, the V gene TRBV5-1; TRBD1 matches at 8 bases. The length of the CDR3 is 14 residues. Trimming cost V 0 bases and J 4 bases; bases outside gene matches: 2. The V gene's germline CDR1 is SGHRS and CDR2 YFSETQ. The CDR3 coding sequence is TGCGCCAGCAGCTTGGGCGGACAGGGCTATGGCTACACCTTC. This translates into CASSLGGQGYGYTF.